This T cell receptor (beta chain) was found in a study of neurological immune-mediated disorders. Findings and caveats of the study: Multiple sclerosis was found to have the least TCR clonal expansion, below healthy controls, and HTLV-1-associated myelopathy the most.

The unsorted libraries originated from 2 million PBMCs kept at -80 C. From 15-18 subjects, each sequencing run yielded over 180 million TCR-beta sequences. TCRdb redid the calling of the 5' RACE reads with MiXCR, one entry per CDR3 protein. In the table there are tens of thousands of distinct CDR3 sequences, 8.5% to 12% of which are singletons. This clonotype was seen repeatedly, ten times or more. Its matching antigen is unknown. This CDR3 is built from 12 residues. With V trimmed by 5 bases and J by 5 bases, 3 bases remained unmatched. Germline V gives CDR1 DFQATT, CDR2 SNEGSKA (reference sequence). The specimen sequenced was PBMCs. The J gene is TRBJ1-1, the V gene TRBV20-1; 9 positions match TRBD1. This sequence was found in a woman aged 55-75 years with HTLV-1-associated myelopathy (HAM/TSP). CDR3 sequence reads: CSARDRETEAFF. CDR3 coding DNA: TGCAGTGCTCGGGACAGGGAAACTGAAGCTTTCTTT.